These T cell receptor beta chains were read from a single sample in a study of cytomegalovirus exposure and HLA in healthy donors. Libraries were prepared by immunoSEQ multiplex PCR; TCRdb keeps only in-frame clonotypes and omits some of them. The sample records about 150,000 clones, 75% being singletons. The sample taken for sequencing was PBMCs. All receptors come from a man aged 18 to 29 in good health and CMV-seropositive. Both conserved end residues are part of each CDR3. The order of the fields is V gene, clone size, D gene, J gene, CDR3 DNA, CDR3 protein. D genes are given only for firm matches. Clone size is stated in some rows and not others, as once, few, many or a class when expanded.

V: TRBV10-2
size: NA
D: NA
J: TRBJ2-6
DNA: TGCGCCAGCAGTGAGGTGAGGTATGGGGCCAACGTCCTGACTTTC
CDR3: CASSEVRYGANVLTF

V: TRBV7-8
size: few
D: TRBD2
J: TRBJ2-3
DNA: TGTGCCAGCAGCTCCCCCCTAGCGGGTTACACAGATACGCAGTATTTT
CDR3: CASSSPLAGYTDTQYF

V: TRBV6-1
size: NA
D: NA
J: TRBJ1-1
DNA: TGTGCCAGCAGAGAGACAGGGAACACTGAAGCTTTCTTT
CDR3: CASRETGNTEAFF

V: TRBV5-5
size: NA
D: TRBD1
J: TRBJ1-5
DNA: TGTGCCAGCAGCTTGGCCTCGACAGGGGGCCGGAATAGCAATCAGCCCCAGCATTTT
CDR3: CASSLASTGGRNSNQPQHF

V: TRBV2
size: NA
D: NA
J: TRBJ1-2
DNA: TGTGCCAGCAGCCTTAGCGGATGTGGCTACACCTTC
CDR3: CASSLSGCGYTF

V: TRBV6-5
size: NA
D: NA
J: TRBJ2-3
DNA: TGTGCCAGCAGTGTACAGGGACCAGATACGCAGTATTTT
CDR3: CASSVQGPDTQYF

V: TRBV9
size: NA
D: TRBD1
J: TRBJ1-1
DNA: TGTGCCAGCAGTCCGGACAGGGACACTGAAGCTTTCTTT
CDR3: CASSPDRDTEAFF

V: TRBV2
size: once
D: NA
J: TRBJ2-3
DNA: TGTGCCAGAAGGGACTCCACAGATACGCAGTATTTT
CDR3: CARRDSTDTQYF

V: TRBV10-2
size: NA
D: TRBD1
J: TRBJ1-1
DNA: TGCGCCAGCAGTGAGTCCACAGGGGCTCCTGAAGCTTTCTTT
CDR3: CASSESTGAPEAFF

V: TRBV19
size: NA
D: NA
J: TRBJ2-3
DNA: TGTGCCAGTAGTATAGCAGGGGTCTCCACAGATACGCAGTATTTT
CDR3: CASSIAGVSTDTQYF

V: TRBV2
size: few
D: TRBD2
J: TRBJ2-1
DNA: TGTGCCAGCACCTTGCGCCGGGCGGGAGTCTCCGGGAATGAGCAGTTCTTC
CDR3: CASTLRRAGVSGNEQFF

V: TRBV6-5
size: few
D: NA
J: TRBJ2-7
DNA: TGTGCCAGCAGTTACTCGAGTACGGGAGAAACCTACGAGCAGTACTTC
CDR3: CASSYSSTGETYEQYF

V: TRBV18
size: NA
D: NA
J: TRBJ1-1
DNA: TGTGCCAGCTCACCTCTTGGCAGATCTCCTCAGGCTGAAGCTTTCTTT
CDR3: CASSPLGRSPQAEAFF

V: TRBV11-3
size: NA
D: NA
J: TRBJ2-7
DNA: TGTGCCAGCAGCTTGGACAGCTCCTCCTACGAGCAGTACTTC
CDR3: CASSLDSSSYEQYF

V: TRBV2
size: NA
D: NA
J: TRBJ1-6
DNA: TGTGCCAGCAGTGCCTGGAGGATTAATTCACCCCTCCACTTT
CDR3: CASSAWRINSPLHF

V: TRBV29-1
size: few
D: TRBD2
J: TRBJ2-7
DNA: TGCAGCGTTGGGACTAGCAGACCTCTCGGCGAGCAGTACTTC
CDR3: CSVGTSRPLGEQYF

V: TRBV5-6
size: NA
D: TRBD1
J: TRBJ1-2
DNA: TGTGCCAGCAGCTTGGTCGGACAGGGTGTTGGCTACACCTTC
CDR3: CASSLVGQGVGYTF

V: TRBV19
size: NA
D: TRBD2
J: TRBJ2-5
DNA: TGTGCCAGTACAAGCGGGAGGATAGTTGGCGAGACCCAGTACTTC
CDR3: CASTSGRIVGETQYF

V: TRBV7-2
size: few
D: NA
J: TRBJ2-3
DNA: TGTGCCAACCGGGTGATAGGCGGAACCACAGATACGCAGTATTTT
CDR3: CANRVIGGTTDTQYF

V: TRBV28
size: NA
D: NA
J: TRBJ1-2
DNA: TGTGCCAGCGACACCGGGACATCCGATGGCTACACCTTC
CDR3: CASDTGTSDGYTF

V: TRBV28
size: NA
D: TRBD1
J: TRBJ1-2
DNA: TGTGCCAGCAGCCAGGACAGGGACTATGGCTACACCTTC
CDR3: CASSQDRDYGYTF

V: TRBV5-5
size: NA
D: NA
J: TRBJ1-1
DNA: TGTGCCAGCAGCTTGCGGGGGGGCAATGAAGCTTTCTTT
CDR3: CASSLRGGNEAFF

V: TRBV28
size: NA
D: TRBD1
J: TRBJ2-1
DNA: TGTGCCAGCAGTTCCTCACTGACAGGGGGCGAGTTCTTC
CDR3: CASSSSLTGGEFF

V: TRBV28
size: NA
D: NA
J: TRBJ1-4
DNA: TGTGCCAGCAGTTTATTCCAGTACAGGGCGGCAACTAATGAAAAACTGTTTTTT
CDR3: CASSLFQYRAATNEKLFF

V: TRBV5-4
size: few
D: TRBD2
J: TRBJ2-4
DNA: TGTGCCAGCAGCCTGCAGGGAGGGCGAAACATTCAGTACTTC
CDR3: CASSLQGGRNIQYF

V: TRBV11-2
size: NA
D: NA
J: TRBJ1-3
DNA: TGTGCCAGCAGCTTCCAGACTGGAAACACCATATATTTT
CDR3: CASSFQTGNTIYF

V: TRBV9
size: NA
D: TRBD2
J: TRBJ2-2
DNA: TGTGCCAGCAGCCCACGGACTGGGACTAGCGGGAGACTGGGGACCGGGGAGCTGTTTTTT
CDR3: CASSPRTGTSGRLGTGELFF

V: TRBV28
size: few
D: NA
J: TRBJ2-3
DNA: TGTGCCAGCAGTTTGGAGAAGGAATTCACAGATACGCAGTATTTT
CDR3: CASSLEKEFTDTQYF

V: TRBV5-1
size: NA
D: TRBD2
J: TRBJ2-5
DNA: TGCGCCAGCAACTCCGGGACTAGCGGTAAAGAGACCCAGTACTTC
CDR3: CASNSGTSGKETQYF

V: TRBV18
size: NA
D: TRBD1
J: TRBJ2-7
DNA: TGTGCCAGCCGAATAAGCGAGGGGGCGAACGAGCAGTACTTC
CDR3: CASRISEGANEQYF

V: TRBV28
size: NA
D: NA
J: TRBJ2-7
DNA: TGTGCCAGCAGCATAGGACAGTCCTACGAGCAGTACTTC
CDR3: CASSIGQSYEQYF

V: TRBV30
size: NA
D: TRBD2
J: TRBJ2-7
DNA: TGTGCCTGGGCCCTAGCGGGAGGGCCTAGGGAGCAGTACTTC
CDR3: CAWALAGGPREQYF

V: TRBV18
size: NA
D: TRBD1
J: TRBJ1-3
DNA: TGTGCCAGCTCAGAGCGGTCACAGGGGGCTGCTGGAAACACCATATATTTT
CDR3: CASSERSQGAAGNTIYF

V: TRBV6-1
size: NA
D: TRBD1
J: TRBJ1-1
DNA: TGTGCCATTACGGACAGGTTCACAGTGGCGACTGAAGCTTTCTTT
CDR3: CAITDRFTVATEAFF

V: TRBV19
size: NA
D: TRBD1
J: TRBJ2-7
DNA: TGTGCCAGTAGTGTGACAGGGGGGCTAACTTCCTACGAGCAGTACTTC
CDR3: CASSVTGGLTSYEQYF

V: TRBV27
size: NA
D: NA
J: TRBJ2-1
DNA: TGTGCCAGCAGTTCACGCAGGGCTGGTGGCGATGAGCAGTTCTTC
CDR3: CASSSRRAGGDEQFF

V: TRBV19
size: NA
D: TRBD1
J: TRBJ2-1
DNA: TGTGCCAGTAGTATAGGTACAGGGGGACACAATGAGCAGTTCTTC
CDR3: CASSIGTGGHNEQFF

V: TRBV28
size: once
D: TRBD1
J: TRBJ1-1
DNA: TGTGCCAGCAGTTCGCCCGCGACAGGGAGGAACACTGAAGCTTTCTTT
CDR3: CASSSPATGRNTEAFF

V: TRBV7-3
size: once
D: TRBD2
J: TRBJ2-1
DNA: TGTGCCAGCAGCTTAGAGGGGTCTAGCGGGGTCAATGAGCAGTTCTTC
CDR3: CASSLEGSSGVNEQFF

V: TRBV27
size: NA
D: TRBD1
J: TRBJ2-7
DNA: TGTGCCAGCAGTTTCGGGACAGGGGGTTACGAGCAGTACTTC
CDR3: CASSFGTGGYEQYF

V: TRBV7-3
size: NA
D: NA
J: TRBJ2-1
DNA: TGTGCCAGCAGCCAAGGTGGGGGCTTATACAATGAGCAGTTCTTC
CDR3: CASSQGGGLYNEQFF

V: TRBV19
size: NA
D: TRBD1
J: TRBJ2-5
DNA: TGTGCCAGTCAACGAACTGGGGACAGGGGCGCCGGGGAGACCCAGTACTTC
CDR3: CASQRTGDRGAGETQYF

V: TRBV5-1
size: NA
D: NA
J: TRBJ2-1
DNA: TGCGCCAGCACCGGGTTGAGCTCCTACAATGAGCAGTTCTTC
CDR3: CASTGLSSYNEQFF

V: TRBV5-8
size: few
D: TRBD2
J: TRBJ2-1
DNA: TGTGCCAGCAGCCGGACTAGCGGACTTTACAATGAGCAGTTCTTC
CDR3: CASSRTSGLYNEQFF

V: TRBV9
size: NA
D: NA
J: TRBJ1-3
DNA: TGTGCCAGCAGCGTTGGGGACTTAAACTCTGGAAACACCATATATTTT
CDR3: CASSVGDLNSGNTIYF